The present T cell receptor beta chain was sequenced within a study of spatial heterogeneity in lung cancer. The time point was: sample taken at primary tumor resection. The authors sequenced whole RNA from tumor, nontumor lung or frozen PBMC without sorting. This clonotype showed up many times. Trimming shortened V by 0 bases and J by 7 bases, and 10 bases separated the two germline ends. This CDR3 contains 14 residues. Per germline, CDR1 SGHTA and CDR2 FQGTGA. MiXCR was run by TCRdb on the 5' RACE reads, yielding one entry per CDR3 protein. This sample has roughly 40,000 distinct CDR3 sequences, with 6.5% to 8% found just once.

This TCR was sampled from a female donor with early-stage non-small cell lung cancer. V gene TRBV7-3 combines with J gene TRBJ2-1; D perhaps matches TRBD1 (5 bases). Sample: PBMCs, taken at surgery. CDR3 loop: CASSLTAGKNEQFF. In DNA, the CDR3 is TGTGCCAGCAGCTTAACTGCAGGGAAGAATGAGCAGTTCTTC.